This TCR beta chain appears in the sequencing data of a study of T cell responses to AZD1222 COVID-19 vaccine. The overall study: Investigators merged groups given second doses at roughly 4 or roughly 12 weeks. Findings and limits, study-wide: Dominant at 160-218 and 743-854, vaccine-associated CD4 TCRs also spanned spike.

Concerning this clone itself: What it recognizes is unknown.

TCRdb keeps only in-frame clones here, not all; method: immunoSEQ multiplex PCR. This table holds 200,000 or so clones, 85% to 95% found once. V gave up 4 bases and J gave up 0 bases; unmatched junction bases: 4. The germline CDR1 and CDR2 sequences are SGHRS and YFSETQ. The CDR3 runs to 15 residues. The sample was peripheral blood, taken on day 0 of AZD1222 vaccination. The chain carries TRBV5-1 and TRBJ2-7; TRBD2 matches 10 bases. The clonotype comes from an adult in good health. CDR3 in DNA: TGCGCCAGCAGCCCCGGGACTAGCGCCTCCTACGAGCAGTACTTC. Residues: CASSPGTSASYEQYF.